Presented here are 22 T cell receptor beta chains from one specimen sequenced in a study of metastatic and nonmetastatic thyroid tumors. Patients underwent thyroid surgery, and none had received any treatment before it. TCRdb reassembled clones from the PCR reads with MiXCR. The sample has tens of thousands of clones, roughly a sixth seen once. Material: tumor tissue. Receptors were obtained from a female donor with papillary thyroid cancer or a benign thyroid nodule (not recorded which). Some clones in this sample may be carry-over from other donors' samples.

In this sample, this clone turned up many times. This chain uses TRBV7-2 with TRBJ2-3; 8 positions agree with TRBD2. This CDR3 is 16 amino acids long. The germline gives CDR1 SGHTA, CDR2 FQGNSA. After removal of 3 bases from V and 0 bases from J, the junction contained 5 bases not matched to a gene. DNA of the CDR3: TGTGCCAGCAGCTTCCGGCGGGGGGCAAGCACAGATACGCAGTATTTT. Its protein is CASSFRRGASTDTQYF.

J is TRBJ2-7 and V is TRBV20-1; 10 bases are shared with TRBD2. This CDR3 is built from 14 residues. Germline V gene lookup returns CDR1 DFQATT and CDR2 SNEGSKA (reference sequence). V dropped 2 bases and J dropped 3; count of bases not matched to a gene: 4. The CDR3 bases are TGCAGTGCTAGAACCGGGACTAGCGACTACGAGCAGTACTTC. Its protein is CSARTGTSDYEQYF.

At least ten counts were recorded for this clone. The chain carries TRBV20-1 and TRBJ2-1; tentatively, D is TRBD1 or TRBD2 (5 bases each). This CDR3 region has 14 residues. V was trimmed by 1 base and J by 8 bases, leaving 15 bases between them. The germline gives CDR1 DFQATT, CDR2 SNEGSKA (reference sequence). The DNA of the CDR3 is TGCAGTGCTAGAGTCCAGGGAGTCTCGGATGAGCAGTTCTTC. Amino acid sequence: CSARVQGVSDEQFF.

This clone was observed at least ten times. The genes are TRBV4-3 and TRBJ1-6, with D perhaps TRBD1 (5 bases). Germline V lookup: CDR1 LGHNA, CDR2 YSLEER. The V end was cut by 4 bases, the J end by 7 bases, with 14 bases between. The CDR3 totals 15 residues. The CDR3 spells CASSPSQGTNSPLHF. For the CDR3, the DNA is TGCGCCAGCAGCCCCAGTCAGGGAACGAATTCACCCCTCCACTTT.

This clone appeared many times. The chain joins TRBV27 to TRBJ2-7; D may be TRBD1 or TRBD2 (6 bases each). CDR1 and CDR2 from the germline V gene are MNHEY and SMNVEV (reference sequence). V was shortened by 3 bases and J by 6 bases, with 36 bases between the two germline ends. The CDR3 extends over 21 amino acids. This CDR3 reads CASSFSVSLYGGGITGLEQYF. In DNA form, the CDR3 reads TGTGCCAGCAGTTTTTCCGTTTCCCTGTACGGGGGCGGGATAACGGGGCTCGAGCAGTACTTC.

This rearrangement joins TRBV18 to TRBJ2-1, with D possibly called TRBD1 or TRBD2 (7 bases each). The CDR3 totals 15 residues. The V end was cut by 2 bases, the J end by 8 bases, with 16 bases between. Germline loops: CDR1 KGHSH, CDR2 LQKENI. As DNA, the CDR3 is TGTGCCAGCTCACCATACACGACAGGGAGGGATGAGCAGTTCTTC. It yields the protein CASSPYTTGRDEQFF.

The rearrangement joins TRBV7-3 to TRBJ2-3, with a possible D match to TRBD2 (6 bases). Trimming pared 5 bases from V and 6 bases from J, leaving 9 bases between. The CDR3 extends over 12 amino acids. Germline-derived CDR1 and CDR2 are SGHTA and FQGTGA. CDR3 in DNA: TGTGCCAGCAGCATAAGCGGGGATACGCAGTATTTT. It codes for CASSISGDTQYF.

The rearrangement joins TRBV6-8 to TRBJ2-5; 7 bases are shared with TRBD2. The CDR3 runs to 17 residues. The ends lost 5 bases at V and 0 bases at J; junction bases unmatched: 12. CDR1 is MNHGY, CDR2 SAAAGT, per germline. CDR3 in DNA: TGTGCCAGCAGTCGGCCTCCTAGCGGTTGGTACCAAGAGACCCAGTACTTC. Encoded protein: CASSRPPSGWYQETQYF.

V and J are TRBV12-3 or TRBV12-4 and TRBJ2-7; either TRBD1 or TRBD2 may supply D (6 bases each). Trimming took 7 bases from V and 10 from J, leaving 20 bases between them. CDR3 length: 13 residues. Here the CDR3 DNA reads TGTGCCAGCAAGGGGGAGGTGTTCAACTATCAGTACTTC. It translates to CASKGEVFNYQYF.

This clone was recorded at least ten times. The chain uses TRBV24-1 and TRBJ2-1, with D perhaps TRBD2 (6 bases). V lost 0 bases and J 1 base, leaving 6 bases between the germline ends. Germline assignment: CDR1 KGHDR and CDR2 SFDVKD. CDR3 length: 15 amino acids. The CDR3 here is CATSDLRESYNEQFF. The CDR3 DNA is TGTGCCACCAGTGATTTGCGGGAGTCCTACAATGAGCAGTTCTTC.

This clone was counted at least ten times. The DNA for the CDR3 is TGTGCCAGCTCGGGACGCGCCTATGGCTACACCTTC. Its protein is CASSGRAYGYTF. The V gene is TRBV27, the J gene TRBJ1-2, with D possibly being TRBD1 (5 bases). The CDR3 sequence is 12 residues long. Germline CDR1 reads MNHEY; CDR2 reads SMNVEV (reference sequence). V gave up 8 bases and J gave up 4 bases, with 11 bases separating them.

This clone was recorded many times. V and J are TRBV20-1 and TRBJ1-3; perhaps TRBD1 as D (5 bases). V lost 0 bases and J 7 bases, leaving 10 bases between the germline ends. The CDR3 length is 13 residues. Germline values: CDR1 DFQATT, CDR2 SNEGSKA (reference sequence). CDR3 sequence: CSARDGGRNTIYF. The DNA of the CDR3 is TGCAGTGCTAGAGATGGGGGGAGGAACACCATATATTTT.

This clone has at least ten counts. The chain joins TRBV6-4 to TRBJ1-5; perhaps TRBD1 as D (6 bases). Germline-derived CDR1 and CDR2 are MRHNA and SNTAGT. V shed 4 bases and J shed 3 bases, with 28 bases lying between them. This CDR3 has 20 amino acids. The CDR3 loop is CASSVKLPGRGALINQPQHF. In nucleotides, the CDR3 is TGTGCCAGCAGTGTAAAATTGCCGGGACGGGGGGCCCTCATCAATCAGCCCCAGCATTTT.

This clone was found many times. The chain recombines TRBV5-1 with TRBJ2-1; 12 positions match TRBD2. Trimming at V came to 5 bases and at J to 6 bases, leaving 6 bases not matched to a gene. Germline V gene lookup returns CDR1 SGHRS and CDR2 YFSETQ. CDR3 length: 15 amino acids. CDR3 protein: CASRRTSGRPNEQFF. The CDR3 DNA is TGCGCCAGCAGAAGAACTAGCGGGAGGCCCAATGAGCAGTTCTTC.

This chain connects TRBV20-1 to TRBJ2-7, with a possible D match to TRBD2 (7 bases). Germline CDR1 reads DFQATT; CDR2 reads SNEGSKA (reference sequence). This CDR3 region has 16 residues. Trimming left V 5 bases short and J 2 bases short, with 22 bases between. The CDR3 DNA reads TGCAGTGCTGTGGGGGGGCCGGAACTAGGGGCCTACGAGCAGTACTTC. This gives the protein CSAVGGPELGAYEQYF.

The table lists this clone with many counts. The chain links TRBV11-2 to TRBJ2-7; D may be TRBD2 (6 bases). The CDR3 totals 14 residues. V gave up 3 bases and J gave up 7 bases, with 16 bases separating them. Germline assignment: CDR1 SGHAT and CDR2 FQNNGV. Here the CDR3 DNA reads TGTGCCAGCAGCTTTAGCGGCTTAGGAGCGGAGCAGTACTTC. This sequence encodes CASSFSGLGAEQYF.

Concerning this clone itself: One base away lies a much larger clone, so this may be a sequencing read error. The rearrangement uses TRBV5-4 and TRBJ2-7; D is perhaps TRBD1 (5 bases). The CDR3 covers 16 residues. Germline CDR1 SGHNT, CDR2 YYREEE (reference sequence). The CDR3 DNA reads TGTGCCAGCAGCTTGGCAGGATCCTCAGGGTACTACGATCAGTACTTC. Translated: CASSLAGSSGYYDQYF.

This clone was found many times. V is TRBV30 and J is TRBJ1-5, with unresolved D. The germline CDR1 and CDR2 sequences are GTSNPN and SVGIG (reference sequence). V lost 0 bases and J 7 bases, leaving 16 bases between the germline ends. CDR3 size: 15 residues. The CDR3 region has the DNA TGTGCCTGGAGTGTACTTGCCTACCCCGAGCAGCCCCAGCATTTT. This sequence encodes CAWSVLAYPEQPQHF.

This clone was recorded at least ten times. In nucleotides, the CDR3 is TGCGCCAGCAGTGGGGTAGCGGGAGACACAGATACGCAGTATTTT. Encoded protein: CASSGVAGDTDTQYF. This chain joins TRBV10-1 and TRBJ2-3; TRBD2 agrees at 9 bases. In germline, CDR1 is WNHNN, CDR2 SYGVQD (reference sequence). V lost 4 bases to trimming and J lost 2 bases; unmatched junction nucleotides: 4. This CDR3 spans 15 amino acids.

To note about this clone: This may stem from a read error, because a much larger clone lies one nucleotide away. This chain connects TRBV5-4 to TRBJ2-1, with TRBD2 matching over 7 bases. V lost 1 base to trimming and J lost 5 bases; unmatched junction nucleotides: 9. This CDR3 contains 16 residues. Germline V gene lookup returns CDR1 SGHNT and CDR2 YYREEE (reference sequence). CDR3 sequence: CASSLRVGRSHNEQFF. CDR3 bases: TGTGCCAGCAGCTTGAGGGTCGGGAGGTCCCACAATGAGCAGTTCTTC.

This clone has a count of ten or more. The chain has TRBV20-1 and TRBJ1-2; D uncertain. Germline CDR1 DFQATT, CDR2 SNEGSKA (reference sequence). The CDR3 spans 12 residues. Trimming took 5 bases from V and 5 from J, leaving 12 bases between them. The chain's CDR3 is CSARTKKYGYTF. In DNA, the CDR3 is TGCAGTGCTCGCACAAAAAAATATGGCTACACCTTC.

In this sample, this clone turned up many times. The DNA for the CDR3 is TGTGCCAGCAGCTTAGGGGGGAGGCCTTATTACGAGCAGTACTTC. Its protein is CASSLGGRPYYEQYF. The genes are TRBV7-2 and TRBJ2-7; a weak D match, TRBD2 (6 bases). V gave up 1 base and J gave up 4 bases, with 14 bases separating them. The CDR3 has 15 amino acids. In germline, CDR1 is SGHTA, CDR2 FQGNSA.